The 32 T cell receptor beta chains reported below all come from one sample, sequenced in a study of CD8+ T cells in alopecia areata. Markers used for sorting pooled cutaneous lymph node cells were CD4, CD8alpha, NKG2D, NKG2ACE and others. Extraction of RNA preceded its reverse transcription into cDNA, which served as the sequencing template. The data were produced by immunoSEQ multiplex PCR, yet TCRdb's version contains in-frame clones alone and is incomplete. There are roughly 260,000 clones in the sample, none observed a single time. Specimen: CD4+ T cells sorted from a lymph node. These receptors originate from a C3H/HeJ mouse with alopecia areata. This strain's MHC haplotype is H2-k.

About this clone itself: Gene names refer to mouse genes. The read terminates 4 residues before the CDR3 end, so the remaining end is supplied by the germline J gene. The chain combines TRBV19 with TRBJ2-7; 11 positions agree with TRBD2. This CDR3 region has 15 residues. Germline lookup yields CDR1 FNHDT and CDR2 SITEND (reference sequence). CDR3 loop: CASSQRTGGWYEQYF. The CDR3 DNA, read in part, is TGTGCCAGCAGTCAACGGACTGGGGGGTGGTAT.

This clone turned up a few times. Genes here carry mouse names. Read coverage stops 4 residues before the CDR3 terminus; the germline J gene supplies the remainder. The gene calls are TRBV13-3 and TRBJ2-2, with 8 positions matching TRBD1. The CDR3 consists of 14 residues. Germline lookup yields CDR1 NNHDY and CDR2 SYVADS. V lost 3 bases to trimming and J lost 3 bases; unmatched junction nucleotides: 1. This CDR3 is CASSATGDTGQLYF. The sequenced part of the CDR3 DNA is TGTGCCAGCAGTGCGACAGGGGACACCGGG.

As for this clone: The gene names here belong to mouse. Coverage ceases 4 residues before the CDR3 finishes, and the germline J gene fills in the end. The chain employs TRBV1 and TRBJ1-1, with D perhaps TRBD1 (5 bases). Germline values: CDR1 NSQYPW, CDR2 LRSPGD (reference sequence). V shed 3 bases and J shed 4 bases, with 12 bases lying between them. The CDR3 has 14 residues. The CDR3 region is CTCSARTGGTEVFF. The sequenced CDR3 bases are TGCACCTGCAGTGCCCGGACGGGGGGCACA.

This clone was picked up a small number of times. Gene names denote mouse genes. CDR3 region: CASSDHLRGANSDYTF. The part of the CDR3 DNA that was read is TGTGCCAGCAGTGACCACCTCAGGGGGGCAAACTCC. The chain combines TRBV13-1 with TRBJ1-2; 7 positions match TRBD1. The CDR3 extends 4 residues past the end of the read, so its final part is completed from the germline J gene. Unmatched junction bases numbered 7, after V lost 2 bases and J lost 0 bases. The V gene's germline CDR1 is NSHNY and CDR2 SYGAGN. The CDR3 sequence is 16 residues long.

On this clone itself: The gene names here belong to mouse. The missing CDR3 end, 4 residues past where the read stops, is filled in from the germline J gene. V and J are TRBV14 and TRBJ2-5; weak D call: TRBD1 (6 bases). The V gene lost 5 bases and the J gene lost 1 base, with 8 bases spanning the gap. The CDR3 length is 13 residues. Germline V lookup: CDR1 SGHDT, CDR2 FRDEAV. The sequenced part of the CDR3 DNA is TGTGCCAGCAGATACAGGGACCAAGAC. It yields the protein CASRYRDQD. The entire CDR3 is CASRYRDQDTQYF.

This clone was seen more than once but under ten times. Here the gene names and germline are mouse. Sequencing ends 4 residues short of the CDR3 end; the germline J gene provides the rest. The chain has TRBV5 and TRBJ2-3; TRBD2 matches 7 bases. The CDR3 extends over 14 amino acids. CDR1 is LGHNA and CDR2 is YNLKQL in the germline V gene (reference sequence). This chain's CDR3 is CASSHPDWEETLYF. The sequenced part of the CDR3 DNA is TGTGCCAGCAGCCACCCCGACTGGGAAGAA.

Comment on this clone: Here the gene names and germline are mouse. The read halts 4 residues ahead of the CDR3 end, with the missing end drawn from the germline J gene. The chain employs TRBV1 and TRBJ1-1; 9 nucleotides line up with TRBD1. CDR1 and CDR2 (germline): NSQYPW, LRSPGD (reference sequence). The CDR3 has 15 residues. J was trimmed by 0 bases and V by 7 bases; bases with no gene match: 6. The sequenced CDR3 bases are TGCACCTGCAAGACAGGGGGGTCTGCAAACACA. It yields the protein CTCKTGGSANT. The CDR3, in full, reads CTCKTGGSANTEVFF.

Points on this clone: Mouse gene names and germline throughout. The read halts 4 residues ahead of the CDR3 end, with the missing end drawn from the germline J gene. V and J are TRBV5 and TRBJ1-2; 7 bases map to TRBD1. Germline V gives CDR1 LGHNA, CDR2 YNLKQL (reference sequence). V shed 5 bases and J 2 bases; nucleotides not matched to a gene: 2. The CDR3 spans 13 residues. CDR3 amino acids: CASSAGQNSDYTF. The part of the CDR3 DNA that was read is TGTGCCAGCAGCGCGGGACAGAACTCC.

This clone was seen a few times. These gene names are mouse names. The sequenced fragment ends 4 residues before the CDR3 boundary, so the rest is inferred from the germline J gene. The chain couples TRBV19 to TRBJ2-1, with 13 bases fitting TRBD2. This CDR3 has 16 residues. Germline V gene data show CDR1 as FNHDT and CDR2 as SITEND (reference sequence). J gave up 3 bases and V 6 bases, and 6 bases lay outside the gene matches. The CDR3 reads CASTWTGGASYAEQFF. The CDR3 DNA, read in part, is TGTGCCAGCACCTGGACTGGGGGGGCTTCCTATGCT.

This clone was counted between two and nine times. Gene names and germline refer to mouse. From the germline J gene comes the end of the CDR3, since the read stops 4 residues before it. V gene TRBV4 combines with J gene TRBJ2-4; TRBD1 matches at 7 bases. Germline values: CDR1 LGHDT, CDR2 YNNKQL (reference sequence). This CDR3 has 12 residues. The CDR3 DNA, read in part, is TGTGCCAGCAGATTCAGGGGGAAC. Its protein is CASRFRGN. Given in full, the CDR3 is CASRFRGNTLYF.

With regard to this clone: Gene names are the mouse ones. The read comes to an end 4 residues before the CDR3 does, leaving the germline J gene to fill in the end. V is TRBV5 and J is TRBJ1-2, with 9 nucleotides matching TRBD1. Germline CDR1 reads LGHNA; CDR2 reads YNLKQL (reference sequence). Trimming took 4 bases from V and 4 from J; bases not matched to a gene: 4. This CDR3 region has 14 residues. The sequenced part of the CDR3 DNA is TGTGCCAGCAGCCCTACAGGGGGCCTCTCC. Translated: CASSPTGGLS. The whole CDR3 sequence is CASSPTGGLSDYTF.

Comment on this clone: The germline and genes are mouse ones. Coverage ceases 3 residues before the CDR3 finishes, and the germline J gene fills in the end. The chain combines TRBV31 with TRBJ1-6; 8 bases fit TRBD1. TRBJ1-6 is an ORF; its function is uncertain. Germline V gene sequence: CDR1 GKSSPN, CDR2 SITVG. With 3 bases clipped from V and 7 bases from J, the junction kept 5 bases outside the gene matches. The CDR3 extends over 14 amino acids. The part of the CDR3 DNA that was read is TGTGCCTGGAGGCAGGGGGCGAGGAATTCGCCC. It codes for CAWRQGARNSP. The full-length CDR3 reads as CAWRQGARNSPLYF.

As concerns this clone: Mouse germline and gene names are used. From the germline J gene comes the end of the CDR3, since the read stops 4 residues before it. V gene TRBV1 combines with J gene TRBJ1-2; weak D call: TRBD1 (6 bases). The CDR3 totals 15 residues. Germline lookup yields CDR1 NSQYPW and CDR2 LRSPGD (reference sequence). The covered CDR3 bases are TGCACCTGCAGTGCAGATGAGGGGGGCCGGTCC. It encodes CTCSADEGGRS. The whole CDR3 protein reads CTCSADEGGRSDYTF.

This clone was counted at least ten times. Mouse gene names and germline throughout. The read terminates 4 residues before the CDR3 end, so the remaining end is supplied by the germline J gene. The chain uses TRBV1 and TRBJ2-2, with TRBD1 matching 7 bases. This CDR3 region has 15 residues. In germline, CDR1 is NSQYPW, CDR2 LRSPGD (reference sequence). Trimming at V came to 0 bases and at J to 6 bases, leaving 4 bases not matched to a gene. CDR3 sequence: CTCSAEGQISGQLYF. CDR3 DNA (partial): TGCACCTGCAGTGCAGAGGGACAGATCTCCGGG.

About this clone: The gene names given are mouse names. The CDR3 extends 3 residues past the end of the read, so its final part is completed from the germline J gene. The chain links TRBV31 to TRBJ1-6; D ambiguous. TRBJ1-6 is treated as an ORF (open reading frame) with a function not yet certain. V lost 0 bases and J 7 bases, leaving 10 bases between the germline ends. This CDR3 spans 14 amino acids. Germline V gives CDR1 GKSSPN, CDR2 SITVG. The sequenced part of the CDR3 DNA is TGTGCCTGGAGTCTGGTCCAGCGGAATTCGCCC. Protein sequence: CAWSLVQRNSP. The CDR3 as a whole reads CAWSLVQRNSPLYF.

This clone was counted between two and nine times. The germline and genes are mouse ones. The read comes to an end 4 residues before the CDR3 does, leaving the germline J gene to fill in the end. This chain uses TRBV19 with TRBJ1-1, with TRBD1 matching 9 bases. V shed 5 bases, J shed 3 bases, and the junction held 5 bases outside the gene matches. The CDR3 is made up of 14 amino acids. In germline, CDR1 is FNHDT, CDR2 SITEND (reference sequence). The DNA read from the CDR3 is TGTGCCAGCAGACAGGGGGCCGGGGACACA. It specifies CASRQGAGDT. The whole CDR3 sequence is CASRQGAGDTEVFF.

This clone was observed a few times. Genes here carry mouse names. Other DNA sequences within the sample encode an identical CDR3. CDR3 loop: CAWSLGDYTF. CDR3 DNA, as far as it was read: TGTGCCTGGAGTCTTGGC. The V call is TRBV31, the J call TRBJ1-2; D gene ambiguous. With the read ending 4 residues before the CDR3 end, the germline J gene is used to fill in that end. There are 10 residues in the CDR3. Germline-derived CDR1 and CDR2 are GKSSPN and SITVG.

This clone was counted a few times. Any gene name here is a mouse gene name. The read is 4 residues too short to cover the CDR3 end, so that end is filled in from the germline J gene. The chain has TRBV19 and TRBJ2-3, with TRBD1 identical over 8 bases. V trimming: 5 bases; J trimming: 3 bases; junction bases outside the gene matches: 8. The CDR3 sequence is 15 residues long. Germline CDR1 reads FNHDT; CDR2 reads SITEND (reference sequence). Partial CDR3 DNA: TGTGCCAGCAGATCGACAGGGGCGGGGGCAGAA. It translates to CASRSTGAGAE. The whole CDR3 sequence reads CASRSTGAGAETLYF. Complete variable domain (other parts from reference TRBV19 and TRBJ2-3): GGIITQTPKFLIGQEGQKLTLKCQQNFNHDTMYWYRQDSGKGLRLIYYSITENDLQKGDLSEGYDASREKKSSFSLTVTSAQKNEMAVFLCASRSTGAGAETLYFGSGTRLTVL.

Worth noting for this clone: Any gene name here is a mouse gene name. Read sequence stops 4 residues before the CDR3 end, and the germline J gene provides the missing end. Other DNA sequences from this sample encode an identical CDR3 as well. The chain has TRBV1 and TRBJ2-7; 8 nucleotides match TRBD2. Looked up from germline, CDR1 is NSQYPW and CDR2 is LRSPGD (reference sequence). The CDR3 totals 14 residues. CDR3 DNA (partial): TGCACCTGCAGTGCAGTTGGGGGGGTTTAT. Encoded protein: CTCSAVGGVY. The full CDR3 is CTCSAVGGVYEQYF.

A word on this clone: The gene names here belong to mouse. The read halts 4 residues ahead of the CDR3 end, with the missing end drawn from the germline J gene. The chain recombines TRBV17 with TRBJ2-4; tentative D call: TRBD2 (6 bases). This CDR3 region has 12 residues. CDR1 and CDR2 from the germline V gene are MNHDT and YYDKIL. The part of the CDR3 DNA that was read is TGTGCTAGCAGTAGTGGGGGAAAC. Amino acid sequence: CASSSGGN. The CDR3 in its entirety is CASSSGGNTLYF.

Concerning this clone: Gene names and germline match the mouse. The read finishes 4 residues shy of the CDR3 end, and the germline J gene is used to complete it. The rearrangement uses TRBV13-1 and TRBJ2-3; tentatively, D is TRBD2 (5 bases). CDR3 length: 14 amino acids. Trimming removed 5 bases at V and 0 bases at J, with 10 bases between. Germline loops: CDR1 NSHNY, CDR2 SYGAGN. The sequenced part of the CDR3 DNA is TGTGCCAGCAGAATGGGGTCTAGTGCAGAA. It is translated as CASRMGSSAE. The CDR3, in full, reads CASRMGSSAETLYF.

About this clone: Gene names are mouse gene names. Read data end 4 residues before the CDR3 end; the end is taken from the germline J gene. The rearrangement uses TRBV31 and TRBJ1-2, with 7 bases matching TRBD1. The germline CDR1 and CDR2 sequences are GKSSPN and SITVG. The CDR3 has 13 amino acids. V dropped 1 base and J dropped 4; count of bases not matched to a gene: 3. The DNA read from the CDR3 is TGTGCCTGGAGTCCAACAGGGGCCTCC. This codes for CAWSPTGAS. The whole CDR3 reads CAWSPTGASDYTF.

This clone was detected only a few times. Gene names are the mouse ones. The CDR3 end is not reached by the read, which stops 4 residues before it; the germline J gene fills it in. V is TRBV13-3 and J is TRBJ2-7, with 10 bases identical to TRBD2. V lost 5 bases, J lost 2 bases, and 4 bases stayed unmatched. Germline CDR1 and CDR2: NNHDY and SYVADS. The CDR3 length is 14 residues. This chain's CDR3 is CASSTTGGPYEQYF. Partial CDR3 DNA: TGTGCCAGCAGCACGACTGGGGGGCCCTAT.

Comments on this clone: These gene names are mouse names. The covered CDR3 bases are TGTGCCAGCAGTGATGTAACTGGGGGGGCCGAC. Protein: CASSDVTGGAD. The whole CDR3 protein reads CASSDVTGGADTQYF. V is TRBV13-1 and J is TRBJ2-5; 11 nucleotides agree with TRBD2. The CDR3 goes on 4 residues after the read ends, and that part is filled in from the germline J gene. The CDR3 has 15 residues. CDR1 is NSHNY and CDR2 is SYGAGN in the germline V gene.

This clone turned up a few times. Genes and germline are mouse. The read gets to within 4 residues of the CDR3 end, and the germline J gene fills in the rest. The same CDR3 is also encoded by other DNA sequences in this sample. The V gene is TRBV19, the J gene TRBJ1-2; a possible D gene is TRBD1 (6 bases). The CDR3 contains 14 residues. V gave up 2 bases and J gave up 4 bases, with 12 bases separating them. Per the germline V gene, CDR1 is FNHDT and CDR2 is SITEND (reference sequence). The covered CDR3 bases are TGTGCCAGCAGTATGCGGGGCAGGGGCTCC. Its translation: CASSMRGRGS. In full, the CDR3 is CASSMRGRGSDYTF.

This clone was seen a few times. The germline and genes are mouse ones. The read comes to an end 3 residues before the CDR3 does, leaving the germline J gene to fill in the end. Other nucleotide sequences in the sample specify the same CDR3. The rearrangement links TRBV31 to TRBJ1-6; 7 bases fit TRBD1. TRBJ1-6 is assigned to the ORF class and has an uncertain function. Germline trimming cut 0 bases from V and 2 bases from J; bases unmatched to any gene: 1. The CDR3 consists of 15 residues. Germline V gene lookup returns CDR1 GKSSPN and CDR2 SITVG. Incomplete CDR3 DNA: TGTGCCTGGAGTCTTAGGGGGCCCTATAATTCGCCC. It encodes CAWSLRGPYNSP. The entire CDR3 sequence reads CAWSLRGPYNSPLYF.

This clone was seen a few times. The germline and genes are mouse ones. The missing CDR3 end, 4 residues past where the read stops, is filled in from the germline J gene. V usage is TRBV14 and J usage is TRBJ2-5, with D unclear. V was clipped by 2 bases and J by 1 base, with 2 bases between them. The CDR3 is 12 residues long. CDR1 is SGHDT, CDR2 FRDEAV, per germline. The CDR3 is CASSFDQDTQYF. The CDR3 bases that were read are TGTGCCAGCAGTTTTGACCAAGAC. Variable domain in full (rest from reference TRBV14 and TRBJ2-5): EAGVTQSPRYAVLQEGQAVSFWCDPISGHDTLYWYQQPRDQGPQLLVYFRDEAVIDNSQLPSDRFSAVRPKGTNSTLKIQSAKQGDTATYLCASSFDQDTQYFGPGTRLLVL.

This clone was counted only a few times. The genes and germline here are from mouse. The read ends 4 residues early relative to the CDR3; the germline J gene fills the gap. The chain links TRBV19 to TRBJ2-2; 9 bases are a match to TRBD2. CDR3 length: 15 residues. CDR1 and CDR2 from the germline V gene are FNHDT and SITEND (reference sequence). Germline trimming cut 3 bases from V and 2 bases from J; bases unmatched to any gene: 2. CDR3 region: CASSRLGDNTGQLYF. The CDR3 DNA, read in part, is TGTGCCAGCAGTAGACTGGGGGATAACACCGGG.

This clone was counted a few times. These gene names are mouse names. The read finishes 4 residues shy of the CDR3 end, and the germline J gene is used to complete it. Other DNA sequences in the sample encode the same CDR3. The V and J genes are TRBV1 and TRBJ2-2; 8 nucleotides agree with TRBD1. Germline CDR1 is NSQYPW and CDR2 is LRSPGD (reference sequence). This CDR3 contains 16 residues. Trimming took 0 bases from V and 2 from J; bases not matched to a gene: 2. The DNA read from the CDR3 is TGCACCTGCAGTGCAGATCGGGACAGGAACACCGGG. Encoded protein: CTCSADRDRNTG. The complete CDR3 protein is CTCSADRDRNTGQLYF.

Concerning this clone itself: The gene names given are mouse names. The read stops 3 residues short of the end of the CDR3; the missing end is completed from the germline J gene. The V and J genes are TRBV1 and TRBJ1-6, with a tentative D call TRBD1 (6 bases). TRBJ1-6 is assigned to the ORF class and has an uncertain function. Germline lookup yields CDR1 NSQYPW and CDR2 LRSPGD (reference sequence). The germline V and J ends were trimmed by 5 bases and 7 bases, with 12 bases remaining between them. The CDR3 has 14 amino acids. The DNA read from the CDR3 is TGCACCTGCAGTACACAGGGCGGGAATTCGCCC. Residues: CTCSTQGGNSP. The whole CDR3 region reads CTCSTQGGNSPLYF.

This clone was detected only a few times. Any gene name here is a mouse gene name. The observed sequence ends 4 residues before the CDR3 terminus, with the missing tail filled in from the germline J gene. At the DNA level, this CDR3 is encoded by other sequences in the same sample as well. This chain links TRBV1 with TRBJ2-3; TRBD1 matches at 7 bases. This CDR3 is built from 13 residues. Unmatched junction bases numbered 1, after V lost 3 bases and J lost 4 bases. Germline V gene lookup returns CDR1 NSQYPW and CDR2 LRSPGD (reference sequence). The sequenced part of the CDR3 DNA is TGCACCTGCAGTGCGGGACAGTCAGAA. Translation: CTCSAGQSE. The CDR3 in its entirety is CTCSAGQSETLYF.

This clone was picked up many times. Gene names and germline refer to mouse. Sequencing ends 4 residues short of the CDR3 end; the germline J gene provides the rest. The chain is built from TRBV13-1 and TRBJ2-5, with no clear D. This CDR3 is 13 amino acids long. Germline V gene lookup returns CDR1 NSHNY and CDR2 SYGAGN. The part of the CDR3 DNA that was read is TGTGCCAGCAGTGATGCGGTCAGAGAC. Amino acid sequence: CASSDAVRD. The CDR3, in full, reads CASSDAVRDTQYF.